A single T cell receptor beta chain is shown here with its context. The sample belongs to a study of patients and donors after allogeneic stem cell transplantation. CDR1 is LNHDA and CDR2 is SQIVND in the germline V gene (reference sequence). V was trimmed by 0 bases and J by 4 bases, leaving 12 bases between them. The CDR3 is 15 amino acids. TCRdb processed the RT-PCR reads anew with MiXCR; each CDR3 protein has one entry. This sample carries about 410,000 distinct CDR3 sequences, 16% of them seen once, and the ten largest clones take roughly 7%. The V call is TRBV19, the J call TRBJ1-1, with D unclear. The clonotype originates from a human donor who was either an allogeneic HSCT recipient or a stem cell or donor lymphocyte infusion donor (not recorded which). It is not recorded whose cells these are; they may come from a transplant donor. Sequencing was carried out using blood, either unsorted or a sorted T cell fraction (not recorded which). CDR3 in amino acids: CASSIEAGVPTEAFF. The DNA for the CDR3 is TGTGCCAGTAGTATAGAGGCGGGCGTTCCCACTGAAGCTTTCTTT.